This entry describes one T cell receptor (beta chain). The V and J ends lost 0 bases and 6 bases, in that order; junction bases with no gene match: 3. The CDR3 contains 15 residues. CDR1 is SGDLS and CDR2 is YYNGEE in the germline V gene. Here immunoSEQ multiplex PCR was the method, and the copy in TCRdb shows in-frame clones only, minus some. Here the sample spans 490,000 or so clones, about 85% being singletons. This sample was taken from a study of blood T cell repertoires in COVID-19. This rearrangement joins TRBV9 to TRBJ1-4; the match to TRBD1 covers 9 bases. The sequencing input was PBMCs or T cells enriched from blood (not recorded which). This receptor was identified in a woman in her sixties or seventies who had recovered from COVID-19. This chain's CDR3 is CASSVEGQGYEKLFF. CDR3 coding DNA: TGTGCCAGCAGCGTAGAGGGACAGGGATATGAAAAACTGTTTTTT.